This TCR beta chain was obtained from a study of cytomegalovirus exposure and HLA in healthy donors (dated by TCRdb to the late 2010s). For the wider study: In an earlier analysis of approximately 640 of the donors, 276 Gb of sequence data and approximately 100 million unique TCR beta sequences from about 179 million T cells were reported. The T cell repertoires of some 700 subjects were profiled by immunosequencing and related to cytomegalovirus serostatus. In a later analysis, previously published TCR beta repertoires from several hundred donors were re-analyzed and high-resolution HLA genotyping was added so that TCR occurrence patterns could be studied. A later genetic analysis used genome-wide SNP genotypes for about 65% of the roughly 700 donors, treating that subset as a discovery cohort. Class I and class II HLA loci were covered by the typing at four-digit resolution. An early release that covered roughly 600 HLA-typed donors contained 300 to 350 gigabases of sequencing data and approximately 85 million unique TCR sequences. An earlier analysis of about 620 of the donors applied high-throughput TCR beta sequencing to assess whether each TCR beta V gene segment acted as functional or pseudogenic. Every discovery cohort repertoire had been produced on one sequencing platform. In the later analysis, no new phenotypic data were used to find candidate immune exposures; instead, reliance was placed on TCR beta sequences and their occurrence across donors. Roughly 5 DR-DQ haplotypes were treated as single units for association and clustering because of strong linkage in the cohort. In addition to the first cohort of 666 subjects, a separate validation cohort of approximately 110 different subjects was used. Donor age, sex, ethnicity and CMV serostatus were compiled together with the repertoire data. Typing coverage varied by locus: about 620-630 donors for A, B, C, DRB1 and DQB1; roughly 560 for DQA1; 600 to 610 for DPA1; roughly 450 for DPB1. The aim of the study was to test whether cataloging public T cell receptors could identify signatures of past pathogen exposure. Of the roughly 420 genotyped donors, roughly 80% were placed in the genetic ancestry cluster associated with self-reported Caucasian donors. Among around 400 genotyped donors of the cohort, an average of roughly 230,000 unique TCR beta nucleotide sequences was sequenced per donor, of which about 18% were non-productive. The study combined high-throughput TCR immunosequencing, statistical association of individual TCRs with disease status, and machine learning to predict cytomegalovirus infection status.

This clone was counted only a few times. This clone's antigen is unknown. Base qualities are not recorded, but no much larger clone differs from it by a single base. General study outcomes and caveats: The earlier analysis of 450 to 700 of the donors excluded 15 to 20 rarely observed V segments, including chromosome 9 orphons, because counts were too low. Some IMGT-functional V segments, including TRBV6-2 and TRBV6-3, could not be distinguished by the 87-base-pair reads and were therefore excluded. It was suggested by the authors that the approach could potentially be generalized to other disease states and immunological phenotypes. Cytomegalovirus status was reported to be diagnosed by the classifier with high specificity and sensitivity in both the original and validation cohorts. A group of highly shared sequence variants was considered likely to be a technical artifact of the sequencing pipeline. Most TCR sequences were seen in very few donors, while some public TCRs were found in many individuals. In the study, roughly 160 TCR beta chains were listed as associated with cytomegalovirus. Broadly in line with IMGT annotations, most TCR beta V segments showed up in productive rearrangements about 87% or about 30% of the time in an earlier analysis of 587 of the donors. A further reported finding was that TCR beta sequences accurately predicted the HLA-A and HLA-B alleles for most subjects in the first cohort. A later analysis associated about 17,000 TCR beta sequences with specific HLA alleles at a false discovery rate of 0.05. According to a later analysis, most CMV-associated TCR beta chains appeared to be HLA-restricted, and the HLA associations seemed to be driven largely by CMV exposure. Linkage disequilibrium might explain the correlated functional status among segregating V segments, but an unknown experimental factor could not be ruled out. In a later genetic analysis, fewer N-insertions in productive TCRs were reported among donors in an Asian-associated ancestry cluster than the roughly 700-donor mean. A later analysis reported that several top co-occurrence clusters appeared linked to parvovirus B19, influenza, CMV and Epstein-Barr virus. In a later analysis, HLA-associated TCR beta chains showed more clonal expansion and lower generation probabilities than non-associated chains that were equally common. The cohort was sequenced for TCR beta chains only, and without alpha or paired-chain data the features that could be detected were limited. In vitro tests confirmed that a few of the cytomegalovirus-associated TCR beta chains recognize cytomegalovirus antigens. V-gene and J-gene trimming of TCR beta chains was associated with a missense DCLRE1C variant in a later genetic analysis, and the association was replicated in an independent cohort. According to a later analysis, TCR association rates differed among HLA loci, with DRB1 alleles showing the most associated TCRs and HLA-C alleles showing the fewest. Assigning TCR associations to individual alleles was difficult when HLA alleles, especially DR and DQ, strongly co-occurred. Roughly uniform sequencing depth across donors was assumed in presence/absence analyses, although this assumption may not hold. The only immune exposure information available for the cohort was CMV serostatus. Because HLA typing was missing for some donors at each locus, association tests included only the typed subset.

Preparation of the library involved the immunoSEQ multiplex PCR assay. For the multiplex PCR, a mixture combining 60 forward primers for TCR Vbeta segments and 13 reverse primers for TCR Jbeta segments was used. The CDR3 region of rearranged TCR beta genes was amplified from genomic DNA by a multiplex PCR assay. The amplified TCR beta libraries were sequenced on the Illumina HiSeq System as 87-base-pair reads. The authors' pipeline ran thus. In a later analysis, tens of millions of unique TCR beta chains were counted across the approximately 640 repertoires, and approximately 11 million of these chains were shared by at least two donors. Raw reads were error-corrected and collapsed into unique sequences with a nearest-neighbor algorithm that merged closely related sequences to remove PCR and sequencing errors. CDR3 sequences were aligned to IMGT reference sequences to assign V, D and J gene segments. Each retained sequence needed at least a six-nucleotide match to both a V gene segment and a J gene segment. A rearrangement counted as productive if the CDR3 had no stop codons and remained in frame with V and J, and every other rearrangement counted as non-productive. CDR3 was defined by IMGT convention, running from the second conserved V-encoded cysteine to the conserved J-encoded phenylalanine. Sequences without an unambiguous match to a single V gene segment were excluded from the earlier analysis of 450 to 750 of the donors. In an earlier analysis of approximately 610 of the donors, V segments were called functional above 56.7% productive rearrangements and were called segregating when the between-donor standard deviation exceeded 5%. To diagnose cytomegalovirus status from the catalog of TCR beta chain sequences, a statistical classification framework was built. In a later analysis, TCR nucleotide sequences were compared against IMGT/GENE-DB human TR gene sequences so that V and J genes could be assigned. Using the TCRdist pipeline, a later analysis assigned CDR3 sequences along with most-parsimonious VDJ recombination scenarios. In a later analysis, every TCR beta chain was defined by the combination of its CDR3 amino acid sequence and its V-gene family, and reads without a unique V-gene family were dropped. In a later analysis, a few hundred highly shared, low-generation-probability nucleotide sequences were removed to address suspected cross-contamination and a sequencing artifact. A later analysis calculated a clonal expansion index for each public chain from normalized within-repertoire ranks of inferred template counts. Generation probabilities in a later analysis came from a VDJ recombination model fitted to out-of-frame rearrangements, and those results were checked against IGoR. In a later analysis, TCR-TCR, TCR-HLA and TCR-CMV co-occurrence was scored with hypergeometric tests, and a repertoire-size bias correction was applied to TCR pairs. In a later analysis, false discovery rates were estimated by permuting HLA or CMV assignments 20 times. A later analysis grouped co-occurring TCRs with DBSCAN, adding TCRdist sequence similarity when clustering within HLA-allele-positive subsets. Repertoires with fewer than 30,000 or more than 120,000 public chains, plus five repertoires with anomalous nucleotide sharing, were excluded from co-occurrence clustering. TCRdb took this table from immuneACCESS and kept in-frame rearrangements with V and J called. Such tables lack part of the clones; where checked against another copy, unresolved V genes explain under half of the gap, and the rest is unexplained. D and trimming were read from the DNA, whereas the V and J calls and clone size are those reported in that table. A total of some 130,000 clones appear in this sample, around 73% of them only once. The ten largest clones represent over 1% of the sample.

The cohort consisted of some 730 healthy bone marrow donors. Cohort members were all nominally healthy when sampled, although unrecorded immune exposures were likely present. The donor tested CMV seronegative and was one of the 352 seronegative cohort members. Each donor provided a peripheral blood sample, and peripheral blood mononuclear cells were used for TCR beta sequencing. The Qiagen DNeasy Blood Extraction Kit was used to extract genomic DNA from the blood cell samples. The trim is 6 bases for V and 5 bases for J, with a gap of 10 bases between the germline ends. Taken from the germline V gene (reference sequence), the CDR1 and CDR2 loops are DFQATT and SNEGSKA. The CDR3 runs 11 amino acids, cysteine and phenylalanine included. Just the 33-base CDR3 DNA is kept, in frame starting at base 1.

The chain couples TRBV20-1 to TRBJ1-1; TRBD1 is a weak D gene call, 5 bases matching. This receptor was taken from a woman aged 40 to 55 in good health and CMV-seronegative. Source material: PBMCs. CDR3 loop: CSAKGMTEAFF. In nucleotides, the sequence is TGCAGTGCCAAGGGGATGACTGAAGCTTTCTTT.